Listed below are T cell receptor beta chains from one sample, sequenced in a study of CD8 T cells in Susac syndrome. TCRdb re-analysed the immunoSEQ multiplex PCR reads in MiXCR, keeping a single row per CDR3 protein. This sample carries about 130,000 distinct CDR3 sequences, about 95% of them seen once, and the ten largest clones take more than 0.2%. Sequencing used CD8+ T cells from PBMCs. Receptors originate from a human donor with Susac syndrome. Each CDR3 is given with its conserved first and last residue. The order of the fields is D gene, J gene, V gene, clone size, CDR3 DNA, CDR3 protein. The D gene is left open where the match is weak. The listing skips clone size in some rows; elsewhere it reads once, few, many or a size class.

- | TRBJ1-6 | TRBV12-3/TRBV12-4 | - | TGTGCCAGCATGGCAGACAGGTCTTCACCCCTCCACTTT | CASMADRSSPLHF
- | TRBJ2-5 | TRBV18 | - | TGTGCCAGCTCACCACCCAGTCAAGGGGCCGGGGAGACCCAGTACTTC | CASSPPSQGAGETQYF
TRBD2 | TRBJ2-7 | TRBV20-1 | - | TGCAGTGCTATCTTCCTAGCGGGGTGGAACGAGCAGTACTTC | CSAIFLAGWNEQYF
TRBD2 | TRBJ2-1 | TRBV6-2/TRBV6-3 | few | TGTGCCAGCAGTTACGTGCGGGAGGGGGGCAATGAGCAGTTCTTC | CASSYVREGGNEQFF
TRBD2 | TRBJ2-1 | TRBV7-6 | once | TGTGCCAGCAGCTTCCCGACTAGCGGGAGCTCCTACAATGAGCAGTTCTTC | CASSFPTSGSSYNEQFF
- | TRBJ1-5 | TRBV4-1 | - | TGCGCCAGCAGCCAGGGACGGTATAGCAATCAGCCCCAGCATTTT | CASSQGRYSNQPQHF
- | TRBJ1-1 | TRBV30 | - | TGTGCCTGGAGACGGGGGGCTGGGGCTGAAGCTTTCTTT | CAWRRGAGAEAFF
- | TRBJ2-7 | TRBV28 | - | TGTGCCAGCAGTCCATGCCTTATCTACACCACAATTTCCTACGAGCAGTACTTC | CASSPCLIYTTISYEQYF
- | TRBJ2-5 | TRBV3-1 | - | TGTGCCAGCAGCCAAGAAGCGGACCGCGGTAGGCAAGAGACCCAGTACTTC | CASSQEADRGRQETQYF
- | TRBJ2-1 | TRBV7-9 | - | TGTGCCAGCAGCTTAAATCACCAGGAGTTCAATGAGCAGTTCTTC | CASSLNHQEFNEQFF
TRBD1 | TRBJ1-4 | TRBV27 | - | TGTGCCAGCAGCAAGACAGGGGGCTATGAAAAACTGTTTTTT | CASSKTGGYEKLFF
TRBD2 | TRBJ2-5 | TRBV5-4 | - | TGTGCCAGCACCCTTTCGACGCTAGCGGGAGCGGAGACCCAGTACTTC | CASTLSTLAGAETQYF
TRBD1 | TRBJ2-7 | TRBV13 | - | TGTGCCAGCAGGCGGGGGACAGGGCGGGACGAGCAGTACTTC | CASRRGTGRDEQYF
- | TRBJ2-1 | TRBV12-3/TRBV12-4 | - | TGTGCCAGCAGGCTCGGACAATCCTACAATGAGCAGTTCTTC | CASRLGQSYNEQFF
TRBD1 | TRBJ2-4 | TRBV6-1 | once | TGTGCCAGCAGTCCCGGGACAGGGGTTGCCAAAAACATTCAGTACTTC | CASSPGTGVAKNIQYF
TRBD2 | TRBJ2-1 | TRBV11-2 | once | TGTGCCAGCAGCTTAATTTCTAGCGGGGTCAGCTCCTACAATGAGCAGTTCTTC | CASSLISSGVSSYNEQFF
TRBD1 | TRBJ2-1 | TRBV6-5 | - | TGTGCCAGCAGTTACTCGGGTCGCAGGGGGCCTTTCGGTGAGCAGTTCTTC | CASSYSGRRGPFGEQFF
- | TRBJ1-5 | TRBV3-1 | - | TGTGCCAGCAGCCAAGGGACCCATGGGGGGGCTAGCAATCAGCCCCAGCATTTT | CASSQGTHGGASNQPQHF
- | TRBJ1-4 | TRBV11-2 | - | TGTGCCAGCAGCTTAGATCCCGGGGGAGGTGAAAAACTGTTTTTT | CASSLDPGGGEKLFF